The 29 T cell receptor beta chains below all came from one sample that was sequenced in a study of blood T cells in healthy people across ages (dated by TCRdb to 2014 to 2015). The library was generated by 5' RACE. For sequencing, an Illumina HiSeq 2500 was employed. A second PCR of about 6 to 12 cycles was performed with a sample-barcoded 5' primer and a J-beta primer mix. In TCRdb, the public reads were trimmed at Q25 with fastp and aligned with MiXCR, with productive beta chains retained. Identical CDR3 protein sequences are pooled into one entry, listed with their most common genes and DNA. For this sample the table gives hundreds of thousands of distinct CDR3 sequences, of which less than 45% were detected only once. About 32% of the sample rests with the top ten. The sequenced sample was blood. These TCRs come from a man at least 80 years old in good health.

CDR3 in amino acids: CASSPGTGAYNEQYF. The DNA for the CDR3 is TGTGCCAGCAGCCCCGGGACAGGTGCCTACAATGAGCAGTACTTC. This chain links TRBV4-2 with TRBJ2-5; 8 nucleotides agree with TRBD1. Trimming removed 4 bases from V and 11 bases from J; junction bases left unmatched: 15. CDR3 length: 15 residues. In germline, CDR1 is LGHNA, CDR2 YNFKEQ.

J is TRBJ2-1 and V is TRBV15, with TRBD2 as a possible D gene (6 bases). This CDR3 is 14 amino acids long. Trimming stripped 9 bases from V and 1 base from J, with 13 bases between. Germline CDR1 and CDR2: LNHNV and YYDKDF (reference sequence). In DNA, the CDR3 is TGTGCCACTAAGCTCCGGGGGTCCTACAATGAGCAGTTCTTC. Residues: CATKLRGSYNEQFF. The complete variable domain, with remaining parts taken from reference TRBV15 and TRBJ2-1, reads DAMVIQNPRYQVTQFGKPVTLSCSQTLNHNVMYWYQQKSSQAPKLLFHYYDKDFNNEADTPDNFQSRRPNTSFCFLDIRSPGLGDTAMYLCATKLRGSYNEQFFGPGTRLTVL.

The V and J genes are TRBV20-1 and TRBJ2-5, with 12 bases that match TRBD2. CDR1 DFQATT and CDR2 SNEGSKA come from the germline V gene (reference sequence). This CDR3 comprises 14 residues. Trimming removed 5 bases from V and 11 bases from J; junction bases left unmatched: 12. CDR3 loop: CSAGTSGPTREQYF. The CDR3 region has the DNA TGCAGTGCTGGGACTAGCGGGCCTACAAGGGAGCAGTACTTC.

This clonotype came up many times. This chain connects TRBV12-3 or TRBV12-4 to TRBJ1-1; 8 bases are shared with TRBD1. Germline trimming cut 5 bases from V and 1 base from J; bases unmatched to any gene: 15. The CDR3 runs to 18 residues. CDR3 DNA: TGTGCCAGCAGTCCCACTCTTGGGACAGGCCCCCGGAACACTGAAGCTTTCTTT. Protein product: CASSPTLGTGPRNTEAFF.

This clonotype came up a few times. This chain joins TRBV27 and TRBJ2-3, with D unresolved. Germline CDR1 reads MNHEY; CDR2 reads SMNVEV (reference sequence). The CDR3 spans 12 residues. Trimming removed 5 bases at V and 6 bases at J, with 9 bases between. The CDR3 sequence: CASSPTWDTQYF. The CDR3 nucleotides read TGTGCCAGCAGTCCCACGTGGGATACGCAGTATTTT.

This clonotype appeared a few times. The chain is built from TRBV29-1 and TRBJ1-1; D not resolved. Deletions cut 4 bases from V and 2 bases from J, with 8 bases between. Germline CDR1 and CDR2: SQVTM and ANQGSEA. This CDR3 region has 12 residues. CDR3 amino acids: CSVVSTNTEAFF. The CDR3 DNA follows: TGCAGCGTTGTTTCCACAAACACTGAAGCTTTCTTT.

This clonotype has only a few counts. The V gene is TRBV20-1, the J gene TRBJ2-5, with a tentative D call TRBD2 (7 bases). This CDR3 is 13 amino acids long. Germline V gene data show CDR1 as DFQATT and CDR2 as SNEGSKA (reference sequence). V was cut by 6 bases and J by 4 bases, with 15 bases left in between. CDR3 sequence: CSAQGRAPETQYF. The CDR3 DNA reads as TGCAGTGCCCAGGGGAGGGCCCCAGAGACCCAGTACTTC.

The J gene is TRBJ2-5, the V gene TRBV20-1; D is perhaps TRBD1 or TRBD2 (7 bases each). The germline CDR1 and CDR2 sequences are DFQATT and SNEGSKA (reference sequence). This CDR3 is built from 16 residues. Trimming stripped 5 bases from V and 7 bases from J, with 26 bases between. CDR3 nucleotide sequence: TGCAGTGCTTCCCGGGACAGTCGACCTTCGGGGGGGACCCAGTACTTC. As protein: CSASRDSRPSGGTQYF.

On this clonotype itself: A much bigger clone sits one base away, suggesting this may be a read error. J is TRBJ2-1 and V is TRBV29-1, with 12 bases fitting TRBD2. The V gene's germline CDR1 is SQVTM and CDR2 ANQGSEA. The CDR3 extends over 16 amino acids. CDR3 sequence reads: CGVVPLAGGPSDEQFF. The CDR3 coding sequence is TGCGGCGTCGTGCCCCTAGCGGGAGGGCCATCGGATGAGCAGTTCTTC.

The chain joins TRBV2 to TRBJ2-5; weak D call: TRBD2 (6 bases). CDR1 and CDR2 (germline): SNHLY, FYNNEI. Trimming removed 1 base at V and 11 bases at J, with 17 bases between. The CDR3 is 14 residues long. The DNA of the CDR3 is TGTGCCAGCAGTGAAGGGACTACGGCACATGAGCAGTACTTC. It is translated as CASSEGTTAHEQYF.

The chain combines TRBV29-1 with TRBJ1-2; perhaps TRBD1 as D (5 bases). Germline assignment: CDR1 SQVTM and CDR2 ANQGSEA. The V end was cut by 3 bases, the J end by 1 base, with 12 bases between. The CDR3 totals 14 residues. CDR3: CSVEEQGHNYGYTF. Written as DNA, the CDR3 is TGCAGCGTTGAGGAGCAGGGCCATAACTATGGCTACACCTTC.

The V call is TRBV6-1, the J call TRBJ1-1; 10 bases are shared with TRBD1. The CDR3 loop spans 15 amino acids. Per germline, CDR1 MNHNS and CDR2 SASEGT. With 6 bases clipped from V and 4 bases from J, the junction kept 8 bases outside the gene matches. The CDR3 sequence: CASRDRGRVATEAFF. The CDR3 DNA reads as TGTGCCAGCAGAGACAGGGGGCGAGTGGCCACTGAAGCTTTCTTT.

This clonotype was recorded only once. This could be a read error, since a much larger clone is one nucleotide away. The genes are TRBV24-1 and TRBJ2-4; D gene unclear. CDR1 and CDR2 from the germline V gene are KGHDR and SFDVKD. CDR3 length equals 15 residues. The V end was cut by 7 bases, the J end by 0 bases, with 12 bases between. The chain's CDR3 is CATSPETLAKNIQYF. CDR3 nucleotides: TGTGCCACCAGCCCGGAGACCCTAGCCAAAAACATTCAGTACTTC.

The chain employs TRBV9 and TRBJ2-3; D uncertain. This CDR3 is built from 16 residues. V lost 0 bases to trimming and J lost 0 bases, with 11 bases between them. CDR1 is SGDLS and CDR2 is YYNGEE in the germline V gene. The CDR3 DNA follows: TGTGCCAGCAGCGTAGCTGTCTCCCACAGCACAGATACGCAGTATTTT. This translates into CASSVAVSHSTDTQYF.

The chain recombines TRBV5-1 with TRBJ1-2; 7 positions match TRBD1. The germline V gene has CDR1 SGHRS and CDR2 YFSETQ. CDR3 length: 17 residues. V lost 4 bases, J lost 2 bases, and 14 bases stayed unmatched. This CDR3 is CASSKGQVGRMNYGYTF. CDR3 DNA: TGCGCCAGCAGCAAAGGACAGGTCGGGCGGATGAACTATGGCTACACCTTC. The full variable domain, in which reference TRBV5-1 and TRBJ1-2 provide the parts outside the CDR3, is KAGVTQTPRYLIKTRGQQVTLSCSPISGHRSVSWYQQTPGQGLQFLFEYFSETQRNKGNFPGRFSGRQFSNSRSEMNVSTLELGDSALYLCASSKGQVGRMNYGYTFGSGTRLTVV.

This chain joins TRBV12-3 or TRBV12-4 and TRBJ2-2; D perhaps matches TRBD2 (5 bases). V lost 5 bases and J lost 6, with 10 bases in between. The CDR3 has 13 residues. This CDR3 is CASSAGPAGELFF. The CDR3 region has the DNA TGTGCCAGCAGTGCGGGTCCGGCCGGGGAGCTGTTTTTT.

The chain employs TRBV12-5 and TRBJ2-5; the D is unclear. V was cut by 2 bases and J by 4 bases, with 8 bases left in between. The CDR3 consists of 13 residues. Germline lookup yields CDR1 LGHNT and CDR2 FRNRAP. As DNA, the CDR3 is TGTGCTAGTGGTTTGCCTCCTTTAGAGACCCAGTACTTC. Translated: CASGLPPLETQYF.

The rearrangement links TRBV9 to TRBJ2-6; no clear D gene. The V gene lost 4 bases and the J gene lost 3 bases, with 8 bases spanning the gap. CDR3 length equals 14 residues. Germline loops: CDR1 SGDLS, CDR2 YYNGEE. CDR3 loop: CASSPRRGANVLTF. The CDR3 DNA is TGTGCCAGCAGCCCTCGTCGTGGGGCCAACGTCCTGACTTTC. Looking up the rest from reference TRBV9 and TRBJ2-6 gives the full variable domain: DSGVTQTPKHLITATGQRVTLRCSPRSGDLSVYWYQQSLDQGLQFLIQYYNGEERAKGNILERFSAQQFPDLHSELNLSSLELGDSALYFCASSPRRGANVLTFGAGSRLTVL.

In this sample, this clonotype turned up many times. V usage is TRBV18 and J usage is TRBJ2-5; weak D call: TRBD1 (6 bases). Between the trimmed V and J ends, which lost 4 bases and 3 bases, there was a span of 9 bases. There are 13 residues in the CDR3. CDR1 KGHSH and CDR2 LQKENI come from the germline V gene. The DNA for the CDR3 is TGTGCCAGCTCACGAGGACAGAAAGAGACCCAGTACTTC. Amino acids: CASSRGQKETQYF.

This clonotype was recorded a few times. The chain recombines TRBV6-4 with TRBJ2-1; D might be TRBD1 (7 bases). The CDR3 totals 16 residues. V lost 0 bases and J lost 2, with 11 bases in between. Germline CDR1 reads MRHNA; CDR2 reads SNTAGT. CDR3 in DNA: TGTGCCAGCAGTGACTCAGGCAGGGGGGCCTACAATGAGCAGTTCTTC. Amino acids: CASSDSGRGAYNEQFF.

This clonotype was seen at least ten times. The chain uses TRBV6-2 or TRBV6-3 and TRBJ2-5; perhaps TRBD2 as D (5 bases). The CDR3 consists of 15 residues. The germline V and J ends were trimmed by 2 bases and 5 bases, with 15 bases remaining between them. Germline V CDR1 and CDR2: MNHEY, SVGEGT. CDR3 bases: TGTGCCAGCAGTTACCGAGCGGAGAGTGGGGAGACCCAGTACTTC. It codes for CASSYRAESGETQYF.

This clonotype appeared a few times. This may be a read error, as it is one base from a much larger clone. This chain connects TRBV7-2 to TRBJ2-7; D tentatively fits TRBD1 or TRBD2 (5 bases each). The germline V and J ends were trimmed by 5 bases and 3 bases, with 14 bases remaining between them. The CDR3 contains 14 residues. Germline V gives CDR1 SGHTA, CDR2 FQGNSA. The CDR3 bases are TGTGCCAGCAGCGGGGGACGAGACTACTACGAGCAGTACTTC. Translated, it gives CASSGGRDYYEQYF.

This clonotype has more than one count but fewer than ten. V gene TRBV6-2 or TRBV6-3 combines with J gene TRBJ1-5, with 7 bases aligning to TRBD1. The CDR3 is 15 amino acids. Germline V gives CDR1 MNHEY, CDR2 SVGEGT. The junction had 4 bases not matched to a gene; V was cut back by 5 bases and J by 0 bases. CDR3 region: CASSTDRASNQPQHF. The CDR3, as DNA: TGTGCCAGCAGTACTGACAGGGCTAGCAATCAGCCCCAGCATTTT.

Points on this clonotype: The junction differs from germline at one of its ends, possibly a read error. CDR3 DNA: TGCAGCGTTGGGGGACCGATGAACACCGGGGAGCCGTTTTTT. As protein: CSVGGPMNTGEPFF. This chain connects TRBV29-1 to TRBJ2-2, with D possibly called TRBD1 or TRBD2 (5 bases each). In germline, CDR1 is SQVTM, CDR2 ANQGSEA. This CDR3 has 14 amino acids.

The chain recombines TRBV20-1 with TRBJ2-5; a possible D gene is TRBD1 (6 bases). V shed 0 bases and J shed 4 bases, with 24 bases lying between them. Per the germline V gene, CDR1 is DFQATT and CDR2 is SNEGSKA (reference sequence). The CDR3 covers 18 residues. This chain's CDR3 is CSARDPDYRVGLSETQYF. The CDR3 DNA sequence: TGCAGTGCTAGAGACCCCGATTACAGGGTAGGATTGTCAGAGACCCAGTACTTC.

Regarding this clonotype: Just one base apart from a much larger clone, this may be a read error. The chain uses TRBV9 and TRBJ2-7; no clear D gene. The CDR3 loop spans 15 amino acids. Germline V gives CDR1 SGDLS, CDR2 YYNGEE. Trimming left V 6 bases short and J 2 bases short, with 18 bases between. CDR3 DNA sequence: TGTGCCAGCACCTTCGACCTTACTTGCCCCTACGAGCAGTACTTC. Encoded protein: CASTFDLTCPYEQYF.

This clonotype was recorded at least ten times. The rearrangement links TRBV28 to TRBJ1-2, with D perhaps TRBD1 (6 bases). The CDR3 contains 12 residues. The germline gives CDR1 MDHEN, CDR2 SYDVKM. Trimming stripped 2 bases from V and 8 bases from J, with 9 bases between. Here the CDR3 DNA reads TGTGCCAGCAGTTTAGGCAGGGGCGGCTACACCTTC. It translates to CASSLGRGGYTF.

The chain links TRBV5-6 to TRBJ2-1, with D possibly being TRBD1 or TRBD2 (6 bases each). CDR1 SGHDT and CDR2 YYEEEE come from the germline V gene. The V end lost 4 bases, the J end lost 2 bases, and 16 bases lay between the germline ends. The CDR3 has 16 amino acids. The CDR3 nucleotides are TGTGCCAGCAGCGCAAGGAGGGGGGCAGCCTACAATGAGCAGTTCTTC. Protein: CASSARRGAAYNEQFF. Complete variable domain (other parts from reference TRBV5-6 and TRBJ2-1): DAGVTQSPTHLIKTRGQQVTLRCSPKSGHDTVSWYQQALGQGPQFIFQYYEEEERQRGNFPDRFSGHQFPNYSSELNVNALLLGDSALYLCASSARRGAAYNEQFFGPGTRLTVL.

This clonotype came up a few times. The chain uses TRBV4-1 and TRBJ2-5, with 8 bases lining up with TRBD1. The germline V gene has CDR1 MGHRA and CDR2 YSYEKL. The CDR3 spans 17 residues. The V segment lost 4 bases and the J segment 1 base; nucleotides outside the gene matches: 11. In DNA, the CDR3 is TGCGCCAGCAGCCGCCTCCCAGGGGGCGTACCCCAAGAGACCCAGTACTTC. Translated, it gives CASSRLPGGVPQETQYF.